The 21 T cell receptor beta chains below come from one sample, sequenced in a study of PD-1 blockade in classical Hodgkin lymphoma. TCRdb keeps only in-frame clones here, not all; method: immunoSEQ multiplex PCR. Among approximately 44,000 clones, around 64% were seen once, and the ten largest hold about 3%. Time point specified: cycle 4 day 1 (C4D1), after five to seven weeks of nivolumab. Brentuximab vedotin exposure varied, and every patient relapsed after autologous stem cell transplantation. The sample in question was peripheral blood mononuclear cells (PBMCs), obtained before the fourth cycle of nivolumab. These receptors were taken from a human donor with classical Hodgkin lymphoma.

V gene TRBV19 combines with J gene TRBJ2-1; 7 nucleotides agree with TRBD1. CDR1 is LNHDA, CDR2 SQIVND, per germline (reference sequence). The CDR3 covers 15 residues. After removal of 4 bases from V and 2 bases from J, the junction contained 5 bases not matched to a gene. CDR3 sequence: CASSRDRVPYNEQFF. The CDR3 DNA sequence: TGTGCCAGTAGTAGAGACAGGGTGCCCTACAATGAGCAGTTCTTC. Full variable domain (remainder filled in from reference TRBV19 and TRBJ2-1): DGGITQSPKYLFRKEGQNVTLSCEQNLNHDAMYWYRQDPGQGLRLIYYSQIVNDFQKGDIAEGYSVSREKKESFPLTVTSAQKNPTAFYLCASSRDRVPYNEQFFGPGTRLTVL.

The chain has TRBV6-6 and TRBJ1-4; D perhaps matches TRBD1 (5 bases). Trimming stripped 7 bases from V and 2 bases from J, with 11 bases between. The CDR3 runs 14 residues. The germline V gene encodes CDR1 MNHNY and CDR2 SVGAGI (reference sequence). The CDR3, as DNA: TGTGCCAGCACCCCGACAGCGACTAATGAAAAACTGTTTTTT. Protein product: CASTPTATNEKLFF.

This chain joins TRBV5-6 and TRBJ2-6; D is undetermined. Trimming pared 1 base from V and 1 base from J, leaving 9 bases between. The CDR3 has 16 amino acids. CDR1 and CDR2 from the germline V gene are SGHDT and YYEEEE. The CDR3 region is CASSLTLQSGANVLTF. Here the CDR3 DNA reads TGTGCCAGCAGCTTGACGTTACAGTCTGGGGCCAACGTCCTGACTTTC.

The chain employs TRBV7-9 and TRBJ2-7; TRBD2 might be the D (5 bases). This CDR3 has 14 amino acids. Per germline, CDR1 SEHNR and CDR2 FQNEAQ (reference sequence). Trimming removed 5 bases at V and 2 bases at J, with 13 bases between. Written as DNA, the CDR3 is TGTGCCAGCAGCCTAGAGACCGGGACCTACGAGCAGTACTTC. It yields the protein CASSLETGTYEQYF. The variable domain in full, completed from reference TRBV7-9 and TRBJ2-7, reads DTGVSQNPRHKITKRGQNVTFRCDPISEHNRLYWYRQTLGQGPEFLTYFQNEAQLEKSRLLSDRFSAERPKGSFSTLEIQRTEQGDSAMYLCASSLETGTYEQYFGPGTRLTVT.

The rearrangement joins TRBV19 to TRBJ1-1; maybe TRBD1 (6 bases). The V gene's germline CDR1 is LNHDA and CDR2 SQIVND (reference sequence). Trimming cost V 5 bases and J 2 bases, with 15 bases left between them. The CDR3 is 15 residues long. In DNA, the CDR3 is TGTGCCAGTAGTTCTGGACAGTTGCCTAACACTGAAGCTTTCTTT. This gives the protein CASSSGQLPNTEAFF.

The chain is built from TRBV10-3 and TRBJ2-2; 10 bases match TRBD1. Germline CDR1 and CDR2: ENHRY and SYGVKD. This CDR3 region has 14 residues. J lost 4 bases, V lost 6 bases, and 2 bases had no gene match. The CDR3 sequence: CAIRWDRGTGELFF. The CDR3 coding sequence is TGTGCCATCAGATGGGACAGGGGCACCGGGGAGCTGTTTTTT.

The chain links TRBV27 to TRBJ1-4; D gene uncertain. The germline gives CDR1 MNHEY, CDR2 SMNVEV (reference sequence). V was pared by 3 bases and J by 7 bases, with 15 bases between. This CDR3 has 15 residues. The CDR3 loop reads CASSFVSPQSEKLFF. CDR3 bases: TGTGCCAGCAGTTTCGTGAGCCCGCAGAGTGAAAAACTGTTTTTT.

This clone has only one observation. The V and J genes are TRBV6-5 and TRBJ2-1; D remains ambiguous. Germline lookup yields CDR1 MNHEY and CDR2 SVGAGI. This CDR3 has 14 amino acids. V was trimmed by 2 bases and J by 7 bases, leaving 12 bases between them. Written as DNA, the CDR3 is TGTGCCAGCAGTTACACCAGGAGCGCTAATGAGCAGTTCTTC. It specifies CASSYTRSANEQFF.

The J gene is TRBJ2-1, the V gene TRBV11-2, with 12 bases lining up with TRBD2. J gave up 4 bases and V 5 bases, and 3 bases lay outside the gene matches. The CDR3 spans 15 residues. In germline, CDR1 is SGHAT, CDR2 FQNNGV. The CDR3 DNA sequence: TGTGCCAGCAGCCCGACTAGCGGGGGATACAATGAGCAGTTCTTC. This sequence encodes CASSPTSGGYNEQFF.

The CDR3 coding sequence is TGCGCCAGCAGCCAGGGACTAGCCCTTGGTGAGCAGTTCTTC. This encodes CASSQGLALGEQFF. This chain uses TRBV4-3 with TRBJ2-1; 9 bases fit TRBD2. Losses at the gene ends were 3 bases for V and 9 bases for J; bases not matched to a gene: 6. Germline V gives CDR1 LGHNA, CDR2 YSLEER. CDR3 length equals 14 residues.

The gene calls are TRBV28 and TRBJ2-3; D is perhaps TRBD1 (7 bases). Deletions cut 6 bases from V and 4 bases from J, with 23 bases between. This CDR3 comprises 17 residues. The germline gives CDR1 MDHEN, CDR2 SYDVKM. This chain's CDR3 is CASSRWDLAGGPDTQYF. The DNA of the CDR3 is TGTGCCAGCAGCCGATGGGACTTAGCAGGGGGTCCAGATACGCAGTATTTT. Full variable domain (remainder filled in from reference TRBV28 and TRBJ2-3): DVKVTQSSRYLVKRTGEKVFLECVQDMDHENMFWYRQDPGLGLRLIYFSYDVKMKEKGDIPEGYSVSREKKERFSLILESASTNQTSMYLCASSRWDLAGGPDTQYFGPGTRLTVL.

The chain joins TRBV5-1 to TRBJ2-7; no reliable D call. The CDR3 consists of 13 residues. The germline V gene has CDR1 SGHRS and CDR2 YFSETQ. V lost 0 bases and J lost 2, with 6 bases in between. The CDR3 nucleotides are TGCGCCAGCAGCTTGGCGTCCACCTACGAGCAGTACTTC. This translates into CASSLASTYEQYF.

The chain joins TRBV27 to TRBJ1-2; TRBD1 matches 8 bases. Germline CDR1 reads MNHEY; CDR2 reads SMNVEV (reference sequence). Trimming cost V 5 bases and J 4 bases; bases outside gene matches: 9. The CDR3 sequence is 15 residues long. CDR3: CASSPRTGNFYGYTF. The CDR3 DNA follows: TGTGCCAGCAGTCCGCGGACAGGGAATTTCTATGGCTACACCTTC.

The chain joins TRBV9 to TRBJ2-6; D is ambiguous. Germline V gives CDR1 SGDLS, CDR2 YYNGEE. The CDR3 is 15 amino acids. V lost 0 bases to trimming and J lost 2 bases, with 6 bases between them. As DNA, the CDR3 is TGTGCCAGCAGCGTAGAAGGTACTGGGGCCAACGTCCTGACTTTC. Translation gives CASSVEGTGANVLTF.

The rearrangement links TRBV7-9 to TRBJ1-2, with D perhaps TRBD1 (5 bases). V gave up 5 bases and J gave up 2 bases, with 15 bases separating them. Germline V gene sequence: CDR1 SEHNR, CDR2 FQNEAQ (reference sequence). This CDR3 is built from 15 residues. The CDR3 DNA is TGTGCCAGCAGCACTGCGGGAGGGGAGAACTATGGCTACACCTTC. Its translation is CASSTAGGENYGYTF.

This clone was found a few times. The V gene is TRBV2, the J gene TRBJ2-7, with 11 bases matching TRBD2. Trimming removed 6 bases from V and 1 base from J; junction bases left unmatched: 5. The CDR3 is 15 residues long. CDR1 SNHLY and CDR2 FYNNEI come from the germline V gene. CDR3: CASRPGTSGSYEQYF. For the CDR3, the DNA is TGTGCCAGCAGGCCCGGGACTAGCGGATCCTACGAGCAGTACTTC. The variable domain in full, with the rest retrieved from reference TRBV2 and TRBJ2-7, is EPEVTQTPSHQVTQMGQEVILRCVPISNHLYFYWYRQILGQKVEFLVSFYNNEISEKSEIFDDQFSVERPDGSNFTLKIRSTKLEDSAMYFCASRPGTSGSYEQYFGPGTRLTVT.

The chain couples TRBV19 to TRBJ2-6; D unclear. CDR1 and CDR2 (germline): LNHDA, SQIVND (reference sequence). V lost 6 bases and J lost 2, with 2 bases in between. The CDR3 is 12 amino acids. As DNA, the CDR3 is TGTGCCAGTAGAGCTGGGGCCAACGTCCTGACTTTC. Translating it yields CASRAGANVLTF.

This clone was seen a single time. The CDR3 sequence is CASSLMGLATDTQYF. DNA of the CDR3: TGTGCCAGCAGTCTTATGGGACTAGCGACAGATACGCAGTATTTT. This chain connects TRBV28 to TRBJ2-3, with 10 bases matching TRBD2. Germline CDR1 and CDR2: MDHEN and SYDVKM. The CDR3 consists of 15 residues. With V trimmed by 5 bases and J by 3 bases, 5 bases remained unmatched.

The chain links TRBV6-5 to TRBJ1-2, with TRBD1 matching 7 bases. Germline CDR1 and CDR2: MNHEY and SVGAGI. The CDR3 loop spans 15 amino acids. V lost 6 bases, J lost 3 bases, and 10 bases stayed unmatched. This CDR3 is CASSRGRGWDYGYTF. In DNA, the CDR3 is TGTGCCAGCAGCCGCGGCAGGGGGTGGGACTATGGCTACACCTTC.

This chain joins TRBV4-2 and TRBJ2-7, with 8 bases matching TRBD1. CDR3 length: 12 residues. Germline assignment: CDR1 LGHNA and CDR2 YNFKEQ. J lost 6 bases, V lost 4 bases, and 2 bases had no gene match. The CDR3 loop is CASSLTGGEQYF. The CDR3 DNA reads as TGTGCCAGCAGCCTAACAGGGGGCGAGCAGTACTTC.

V is TRBV7-8 and J is TRBJ2-4; D possibly uses TRBD1 or TRBD2 (5 bases each). Germline CDR1 is SGHVS and CDR2 is FQNEAQ. The V and J ends lost 6 bases and 3 bases respectively, with 15 bases between them. CDR3 length: 15 amino acids. This CDR3 is CASSLGDGSKNIQYF. The CDR3 coding sequence is TGTGCCAGCAGTCTCGGGGACGGAAGCAAAAACATTCAGTACTTC.